This T cell receptor beta chain was recorded in a study of T cells in localized non-small cell lung cancer. With regard to this clone: The antigen is not known.

General study findings and limits: An association was observed between higher blood T cell density and longer overall survival. Adjacent uninvolved lung had the highest clonality, suggesting focused antigen responses.

Profiled with immunoSEQ multiplex PCR; TCRdb holds only in-frame clones, not every one. This table has approximately 2,000 clones, around 37% appearing once. V lost 7 bases and J 4 bases, leaving 17 bases between the germline ends. Germline V gives CDR1 LNHDA, CDR2 SQIVND (reference sequence). This CDR3 has 15 residues. The input for sequencing was lung tumor tissue, taken before any cancer treatment. The rearrangement links TRBV19 to TRBJ2-1; the D gene is possibly TRBD2 (6 bases). The source of this sequence is a female donor at least 60 years old with stage I lung adenocarcinoma. CDR3 sequence reads: CASTPPGAHYNEQFF. CDR3 coding DNA: TGTGCCAGTACTCCCCCGGGAGCGCATTACAATGAGCAGTTCTTC.